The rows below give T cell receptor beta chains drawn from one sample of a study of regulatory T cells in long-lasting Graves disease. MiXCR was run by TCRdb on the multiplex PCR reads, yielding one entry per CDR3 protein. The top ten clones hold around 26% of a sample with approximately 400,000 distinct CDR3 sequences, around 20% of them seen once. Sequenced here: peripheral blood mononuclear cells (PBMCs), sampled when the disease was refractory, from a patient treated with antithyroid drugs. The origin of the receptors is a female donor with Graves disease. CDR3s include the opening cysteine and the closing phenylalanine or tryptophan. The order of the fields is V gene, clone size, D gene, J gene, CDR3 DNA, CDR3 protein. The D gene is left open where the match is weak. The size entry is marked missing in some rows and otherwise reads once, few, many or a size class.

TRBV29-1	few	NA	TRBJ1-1	TGCAGCGTTGTGTTCGGGGTGACTGAAGCTTTCTTT	CSVVFGVTEAFF
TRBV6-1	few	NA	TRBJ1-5	TGTGCCAGCAGTCAACCCTGGCGGGGCGAGAATCAGCCCCAGCATTTT	CASSQPWRGENQPQHF
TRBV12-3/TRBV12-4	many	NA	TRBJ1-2	TGTGCCAGCAGGATATCAGGGTGGGAATATGGCTACACCTTC	CASRISGWEYGYTF
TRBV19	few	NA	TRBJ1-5	TGTGCCAGTAGTATAGTGTCGGGGGGCTGGCATTTT	CASSIVSGGWHF
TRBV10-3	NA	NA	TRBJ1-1	TGTGGGGCTGGGACCCCCTCCTCTAAGAACACTGAAGCTTTCTTT	CGAGTPSSKNTEAFF
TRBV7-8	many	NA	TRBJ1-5	TGTGCCAGCAGCACCCGGACAGTACCAATCACCCAGCCCCAGCATTTT	CASSTRTVPITQPQHF
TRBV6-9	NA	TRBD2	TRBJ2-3	TGTGCCAGCAGTTACTTCGGGACTAGCGGGAGGGGCACAGATACGCAGTATTTT	CASSYFGTSGRGTDTQYF
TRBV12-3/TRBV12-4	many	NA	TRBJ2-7	TGTGCCAGCAGTTTGGGGGCAGCCACCTCCTACGAGCAGTACTTC	CASSLGAATSYEQYF
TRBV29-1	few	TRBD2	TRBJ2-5	TGCAGCGTTGTTACAGCGGGAGGGTGGGAGACCCAGTACTTC	CSVVTAGGWETQYF
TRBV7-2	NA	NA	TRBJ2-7	TGTGCCAGCAGCCAAGTCCGCGGGACAAACGAGCAGTACTTC	CASSQVRGTNEQYF
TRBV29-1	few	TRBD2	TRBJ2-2	TGCAGCGTTGAAACGGCGCTAAGCGGGAGGGCCGGGGAGCTGTTTTTT	CSVETALSGRAGELFF
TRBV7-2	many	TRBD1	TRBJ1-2	TGTGCCAGCAGCTTCGGAGGGGGACAGGGTATTCCTGGCTACACCTTC	CASSFGGGQGIPGYTF
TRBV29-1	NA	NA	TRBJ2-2	TGCAGCGTGGGGGACGGATGGGGTGGGGAGCTGTTTTTT	CSVGDGWGGELFF
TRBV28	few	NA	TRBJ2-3	TGTGCCAGCAGCTTGGGGAAGCGAAACACAGATACGCAGTATTTT	CASSLGKRNTDTQYF
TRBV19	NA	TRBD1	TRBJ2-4	TGTGCCAGTAGTATGCATGGGACAGGGGCCAAAAACATTCAGTACTTC	CASSMHGTGAKNIQYF
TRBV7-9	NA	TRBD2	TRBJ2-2	TGTGCCAGCAGCTCAAAGGGGACTAGCGGGTCCACCGGGGAGCTGTTTTTT	CASSSKGTSGSTGELFF
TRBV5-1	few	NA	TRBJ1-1	TGCGCCAGCAGCTTGGCAAAAGAAACTGAAGCTTTCTTT	CASSLAKETEAFF
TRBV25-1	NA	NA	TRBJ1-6	TGTGCCAGCAACTCCCTCGGGGGGACGGGGAATTCACCCCTCCACTTT	CASNSLGGTGNSPLHF
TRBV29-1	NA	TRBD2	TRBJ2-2	TGCAGCGTCCTAGGGACTAACGGGGAGCTGTTTTTT	CSVLGTNGELFF
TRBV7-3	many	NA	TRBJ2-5	TGTGCCAGCAGCTTAACGAGCCACACGACCCAGTACTTC	CASSLTSHTTQYF
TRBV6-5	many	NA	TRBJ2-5	TGTGCCAGCAGTTGGACCGGGACCAAAGAGACCCAGTACTTC	CASSWTGTKETQYF
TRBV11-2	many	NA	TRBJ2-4	TGTGCCAGCTCGACGGGGCCCATTCAGTACTTC	CASSTGPIQYF
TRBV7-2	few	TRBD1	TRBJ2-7	TGTGCCAGCAGCCCGACAGGGGCAAATTACGAGCAGTACTTC	CASSPTGANYEQYF
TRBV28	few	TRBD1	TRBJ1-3	TGTGCCAGCAGTTTAGGGACAGGGGGAAACACCATATATTTT	CASSLGTGGNTIYF
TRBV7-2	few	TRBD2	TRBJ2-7	TGTGCCAGCAGTTATCCGGGACTACCGTCCTACGAGCAGTACTTC	CASSYPGLPSYEQYF
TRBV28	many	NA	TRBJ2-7	TGTGCCAGCAGTTTACTAGAATACGAGCAGTACTTC	CASSLLEYEQYF
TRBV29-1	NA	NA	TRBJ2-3	TGCAGCGTTGACTACACAGATACGCAGTATTTT	CSVDYTDTQYF
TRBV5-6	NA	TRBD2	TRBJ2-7	TGTGCCAGCAGCTTACAGATGAGCTTGGGCAGCGGGAGTTTCTACGAGCAGTACTTC	CASSLQMSLGSGSFYEQYF
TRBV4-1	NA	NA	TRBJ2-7	TGCGCCAGCAGCCCCCAGTTAGGGCACTACGAGCAGTACTTC	CASSPQLGHYEQYF
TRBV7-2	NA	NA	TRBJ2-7	TGTGCCAGCAGCTCCCAGGGCACGGGCGAGCAGTACTTC	CASSSQGTGEQYF
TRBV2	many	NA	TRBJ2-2	TGTGCCAGCAGACGCAGGGGAACCGGGGAGCTGTTTTTT	CASRRRGTGELFF
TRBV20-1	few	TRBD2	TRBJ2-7	TGCAGTGCTAGAGATAACAGACTAGCGGGAGTGGGGGAGCAGTACTTC	CSARDNRLAGVGEQYF
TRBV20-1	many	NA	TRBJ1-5	TGCAGTGCTAGTTTCCGCGACGGCTGGAGCAATCAGCCCCAGCATTTT	CSASFRDGWSNQPQHF
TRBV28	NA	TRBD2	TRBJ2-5	TGTGCCAGCAGCCCAGTTAGCGGGTCAGAGACCCAGTACTTC	CASSPVSGSETQYF
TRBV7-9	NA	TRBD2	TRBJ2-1	TGTGCCAGCAGCCCAGACGGGACTAGGGGTTACAATGAGCAGTTCTTC	CASSPDGTRGYNEQFF
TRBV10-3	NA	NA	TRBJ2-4	TGTGCCATCAGTGAGAACTCAGCCAAAAACATTCAGTACTTC	CAISENSAKNIQYF
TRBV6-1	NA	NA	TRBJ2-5	TGTGCCAGCAGGGGGGACTCGGAGACCCAGTACTTC	CASRGDSETQYF
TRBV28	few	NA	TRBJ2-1	TGTGCCAGCAGCCTTAGGTCCAGGGTATACAATGAGCAGTTCTTC	CASSLRSRVYNEQFF
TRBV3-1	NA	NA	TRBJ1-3	TGTGCCATCAGGGGAAGGTACGGAAACACCATATATTTT	CAIRGRYGNTIYF
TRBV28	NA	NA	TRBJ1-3	TGTGCCAGCACCTTGGACCACTCTGGAAACACCATATATTTT	CASTLDHSGNTIYF
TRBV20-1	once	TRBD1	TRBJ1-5	TGCAGTGCTACTCAAGGGACAGGGGTAAATCAGCCCCAGCATTTT	CSATQGTGVNQPQHF
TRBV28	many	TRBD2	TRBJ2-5	TGTGCCAGCAGCCCCGTCCAGACGGCGGGAGAAGAGACCCAGTACTTC	CASSPVQTAGEETQYF
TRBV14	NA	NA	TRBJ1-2	TGTGCCAGCAGCCAATTCACAGGACTGAGACCCACCGGCTACACCTTC	CASSQFTGLRPTGYTF
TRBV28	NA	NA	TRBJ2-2	TGTGCCAGCAGTCACAGGAGGCGTGGCACCGGGGAGCTGTTTTTT	CASSHRRRGTGELFF
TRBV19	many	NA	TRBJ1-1	TGTGCCAGTAGTGTAACGCAGGGCCCTGAAGCTTTCTTT	CASSVTQGPEAFF